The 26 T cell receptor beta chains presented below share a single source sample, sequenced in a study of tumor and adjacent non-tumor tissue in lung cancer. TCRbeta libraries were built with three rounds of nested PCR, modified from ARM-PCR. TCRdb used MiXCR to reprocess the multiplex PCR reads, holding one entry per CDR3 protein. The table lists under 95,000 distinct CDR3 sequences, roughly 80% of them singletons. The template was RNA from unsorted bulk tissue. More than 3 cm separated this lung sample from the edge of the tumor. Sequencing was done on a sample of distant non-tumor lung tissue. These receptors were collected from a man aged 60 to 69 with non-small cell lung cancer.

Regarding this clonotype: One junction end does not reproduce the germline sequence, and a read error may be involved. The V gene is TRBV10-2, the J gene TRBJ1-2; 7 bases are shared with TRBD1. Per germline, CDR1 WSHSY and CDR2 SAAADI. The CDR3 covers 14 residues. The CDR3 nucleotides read TGCGCCAGCAGTGAGCCGCAGGGGGGCTATGACTACATCTTC. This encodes CASSEPQGGYDYIF.

The CDR3 spells CASTFLAGNTEAFF. The CDR3 coding sequence is TGTGCCAGTACCTTTCTCGCGGGCAACACTGAAGCTTTCTTT. V usage is TRBV11-1 and J usage is TRBJ1-1; no clear D gene. The CDR3 extends over 14 amino acids. CDR1 SGHAT and CDR2 FQDESV come from the germline V gene (reference sequence). Trimming cost V 9 bases and J 2 bases, with 16 bases left between them.

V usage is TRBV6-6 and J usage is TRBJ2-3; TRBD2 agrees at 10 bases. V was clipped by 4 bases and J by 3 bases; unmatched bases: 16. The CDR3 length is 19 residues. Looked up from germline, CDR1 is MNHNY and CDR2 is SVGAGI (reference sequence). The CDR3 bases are TGTGCCAGCAGTTCGCCTAGTAGCGGGGGGATTCAGGGTACAGATACGCAGTATTTT. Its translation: CASSSPSSGGIQGTDTQYF.

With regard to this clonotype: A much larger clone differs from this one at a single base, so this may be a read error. As DNA, the CDR3 is TGTGCCAGCAGCCAAGTAGCGGGGTGTTTTAGTGAGCAGTTCTTC. Translating it yields CASSQVAGCFSEQFF. The rearrangement uses TRBV14 and TRBJ2-1; 8 nucleotides agree with TRBD2. The germline V gene has CDR1 SGHDN and CDR2 FVKESK. V was clipped by 1 base and J by 9 bases; unmatched bases: 8. The length of the CDR3 is 15 residues.

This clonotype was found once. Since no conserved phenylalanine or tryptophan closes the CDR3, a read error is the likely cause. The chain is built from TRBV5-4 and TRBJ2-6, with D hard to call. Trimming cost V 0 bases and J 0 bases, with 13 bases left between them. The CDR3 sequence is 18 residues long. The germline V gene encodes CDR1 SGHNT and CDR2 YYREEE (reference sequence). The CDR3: CASSLGSRSPSGANVLTI. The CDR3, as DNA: TGTGCCAGCAGCTTGGGTTCCAGGTCCCCCTCTGGGGCCAACGTCCTGACTATC.

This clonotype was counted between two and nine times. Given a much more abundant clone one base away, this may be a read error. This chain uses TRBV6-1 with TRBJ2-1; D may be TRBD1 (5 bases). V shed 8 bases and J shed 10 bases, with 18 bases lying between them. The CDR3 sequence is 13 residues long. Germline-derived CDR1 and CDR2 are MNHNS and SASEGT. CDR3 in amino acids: CASGVQDRSEQFF. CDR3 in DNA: TGTGCCAGCGGGGTACAGGATCGGTCAGAGCAGTTCTTC.

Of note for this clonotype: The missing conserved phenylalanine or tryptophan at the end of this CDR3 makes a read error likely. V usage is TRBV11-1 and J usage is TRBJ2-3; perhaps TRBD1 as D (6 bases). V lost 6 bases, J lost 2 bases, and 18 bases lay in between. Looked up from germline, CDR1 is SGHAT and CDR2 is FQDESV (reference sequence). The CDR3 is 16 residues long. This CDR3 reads CASSQPGQGNTDTQYY. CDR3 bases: TGTGCCAGCAGTCAACCGGGACAAGGGAACACAGATACGCAGTATTAT.

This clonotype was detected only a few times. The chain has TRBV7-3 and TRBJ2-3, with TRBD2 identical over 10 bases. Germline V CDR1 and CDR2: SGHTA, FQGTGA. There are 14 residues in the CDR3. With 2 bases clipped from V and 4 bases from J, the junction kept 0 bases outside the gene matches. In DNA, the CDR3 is TGTGCCAGCAGCTTAGGGACTAGCGCAGATACGCAGTATTTT. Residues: CASSLGTSADTQYF.

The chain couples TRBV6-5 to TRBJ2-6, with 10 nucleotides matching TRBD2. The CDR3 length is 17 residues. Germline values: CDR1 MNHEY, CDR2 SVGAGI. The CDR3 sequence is CTGNLAGASSGANVLTF. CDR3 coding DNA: TGTACCGGCAACCTAGCGGGAGCCAGCTCTGGGGCCAACGTCCTGACTTTC.

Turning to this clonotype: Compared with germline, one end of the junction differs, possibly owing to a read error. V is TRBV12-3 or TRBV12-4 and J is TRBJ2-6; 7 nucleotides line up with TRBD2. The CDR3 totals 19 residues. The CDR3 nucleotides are TGTGCCAGCAGTCCAGGACTAGTGGGAGGAGTCTCTGGGGCCAACGTCCTGACCTTC. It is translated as CASSPGLVGGVSGANVLTF.

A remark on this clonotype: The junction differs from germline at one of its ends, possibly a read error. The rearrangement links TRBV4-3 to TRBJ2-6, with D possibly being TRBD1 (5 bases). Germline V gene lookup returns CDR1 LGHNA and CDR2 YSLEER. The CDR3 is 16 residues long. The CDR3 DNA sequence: TGCGCCAGCAACCAAGAGGCGGTGTTTGGGGCCAACATCCTGACTTTC. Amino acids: CASNQEAVFGANILTF.

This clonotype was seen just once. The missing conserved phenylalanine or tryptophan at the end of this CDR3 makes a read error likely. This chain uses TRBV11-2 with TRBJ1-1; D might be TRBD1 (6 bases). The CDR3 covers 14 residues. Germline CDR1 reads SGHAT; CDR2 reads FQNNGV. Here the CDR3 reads CASRLVGRDTEAFL. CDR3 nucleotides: TGTGCCAGCAGGTTAGTCGGGAGGGACACCGAAGCTTTCCTT.

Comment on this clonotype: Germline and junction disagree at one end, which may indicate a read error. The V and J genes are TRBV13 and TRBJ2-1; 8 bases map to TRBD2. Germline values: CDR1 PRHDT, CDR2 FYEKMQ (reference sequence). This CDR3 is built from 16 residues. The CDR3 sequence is CASSLGAGESYNEQLF. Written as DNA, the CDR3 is TGTGCCAGCAGTTTAGGAGCGGGGGAATCCTACAATGAGCAGCTCTTC.

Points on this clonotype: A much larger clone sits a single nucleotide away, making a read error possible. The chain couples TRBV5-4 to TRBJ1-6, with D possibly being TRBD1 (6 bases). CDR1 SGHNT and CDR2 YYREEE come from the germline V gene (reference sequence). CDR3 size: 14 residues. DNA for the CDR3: TGTGCCAGCTCTCCCAGGGGAGATGGTTCACCCCCCCACTTT. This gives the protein CASSPRGDGSPPHF.

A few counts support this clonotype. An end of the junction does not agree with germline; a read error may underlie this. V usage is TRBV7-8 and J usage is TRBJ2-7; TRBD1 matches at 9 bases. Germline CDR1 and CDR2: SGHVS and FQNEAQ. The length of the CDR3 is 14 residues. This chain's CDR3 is CAGSPRDRALQEYF. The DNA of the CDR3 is TGTGCCGGCAGCCCGAGGGACAGGGCTCTACAGGAGTACTTC.

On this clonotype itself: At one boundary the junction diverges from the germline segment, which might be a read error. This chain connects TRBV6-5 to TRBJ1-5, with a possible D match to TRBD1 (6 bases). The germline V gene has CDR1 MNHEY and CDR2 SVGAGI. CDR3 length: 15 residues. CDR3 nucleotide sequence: TGTGCCAGCAGTTGCCTACAGGGAAGTAATCAGCCCCAGCAATTT. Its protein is CASSCLQGSNQPQQF.

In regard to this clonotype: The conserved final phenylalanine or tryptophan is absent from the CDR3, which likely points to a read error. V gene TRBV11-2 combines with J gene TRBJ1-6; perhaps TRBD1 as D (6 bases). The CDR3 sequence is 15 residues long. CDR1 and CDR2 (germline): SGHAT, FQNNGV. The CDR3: CVSSLGGDNNLPLHI. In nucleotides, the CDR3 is TGTGTCAGCAGCTTAGGGGGGGACAATAATTTACCCCTCCACATT.

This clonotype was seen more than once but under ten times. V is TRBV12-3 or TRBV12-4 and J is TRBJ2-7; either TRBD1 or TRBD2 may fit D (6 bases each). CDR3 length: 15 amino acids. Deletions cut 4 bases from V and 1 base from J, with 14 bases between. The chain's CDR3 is CASSSRQEGSYEQYF. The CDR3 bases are TGTGCCAGCAGTTCCCGACAGGAGGGGTCCTACGAGCAGTACTTC.

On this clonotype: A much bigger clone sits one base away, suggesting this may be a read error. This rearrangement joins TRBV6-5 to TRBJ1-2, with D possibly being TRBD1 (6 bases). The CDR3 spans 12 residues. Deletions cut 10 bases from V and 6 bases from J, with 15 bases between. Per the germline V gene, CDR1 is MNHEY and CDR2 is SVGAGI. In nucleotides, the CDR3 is TGTGCCACCATCGGACAGAATGATGGCTACACCTTC. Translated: CATIGQNDGYTF.

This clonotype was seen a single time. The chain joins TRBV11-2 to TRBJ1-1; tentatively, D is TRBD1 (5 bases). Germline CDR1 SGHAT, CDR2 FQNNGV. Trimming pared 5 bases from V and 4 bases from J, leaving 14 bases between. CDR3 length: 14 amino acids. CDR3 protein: CASSRVGRGTEAFF. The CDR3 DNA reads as TGTGCCAGCAGCAGAGTGGGGCGGGGCACTGAAGCTTTCTTT.

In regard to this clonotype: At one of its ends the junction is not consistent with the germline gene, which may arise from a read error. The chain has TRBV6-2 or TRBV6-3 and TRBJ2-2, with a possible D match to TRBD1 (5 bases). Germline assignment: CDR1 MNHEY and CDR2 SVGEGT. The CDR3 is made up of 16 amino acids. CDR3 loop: CVSSRLGHRLTGELFF. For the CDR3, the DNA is TGTGTCAGCAGTCGCCTTGGACACAGGCTAACCGGGGAGCTGTTTTTT.

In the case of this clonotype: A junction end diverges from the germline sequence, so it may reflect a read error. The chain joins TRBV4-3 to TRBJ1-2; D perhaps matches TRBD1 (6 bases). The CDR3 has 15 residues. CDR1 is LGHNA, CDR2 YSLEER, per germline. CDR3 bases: TGCGCGAGCAGCCAAGATCCACAGGGAGGAGGTGACTACACCTTC. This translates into CASSQDPQGGGDYTF.

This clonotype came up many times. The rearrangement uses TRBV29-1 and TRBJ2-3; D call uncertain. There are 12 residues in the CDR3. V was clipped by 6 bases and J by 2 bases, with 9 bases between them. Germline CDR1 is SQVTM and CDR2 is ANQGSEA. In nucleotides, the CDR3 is TGCAGCGTACATATAATCACAGATACGCAGTATTTT. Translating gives CSVHIITDTQYF.

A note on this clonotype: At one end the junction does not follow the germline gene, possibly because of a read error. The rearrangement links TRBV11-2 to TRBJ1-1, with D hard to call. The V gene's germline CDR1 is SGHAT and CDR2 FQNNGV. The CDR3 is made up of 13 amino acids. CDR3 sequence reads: CAGSLQRNTEALF. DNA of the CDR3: TGTGCCGGCAGCTTGCAGCGGAACACTGAAGCTCTCTTT.

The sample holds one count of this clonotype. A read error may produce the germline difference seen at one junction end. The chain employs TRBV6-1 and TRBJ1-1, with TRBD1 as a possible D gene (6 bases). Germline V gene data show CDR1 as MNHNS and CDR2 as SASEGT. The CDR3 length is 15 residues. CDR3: CTSSDGPGAGTEVFF. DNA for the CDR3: TGTACCAGCAGCGATGGGCCGGGGGCCGGAACTGAAGTTTTCTTT.

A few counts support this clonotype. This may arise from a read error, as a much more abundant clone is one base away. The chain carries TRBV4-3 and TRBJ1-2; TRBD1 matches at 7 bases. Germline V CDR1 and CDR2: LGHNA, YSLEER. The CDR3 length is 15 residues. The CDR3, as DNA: TGCGCCAACAGCCAAGATTATATAGGGGGCCTTGGCTACACCTTC. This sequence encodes CANSQDYIGGLGYTF.